The rows below give T cell receptor beta chains drawn from one sample of a study of shared clonotypes between healthy human individuals. Method: immunoSEQ multiplex PCR; TCRdb's copy keeps in-frame clones and lacks some. The data contain fewer than 600,000 clones, 75% to 85% of them singletons. The sample consisted of PBMCs. These receptors all stem from a woman in her 40s in good health. Some clones in this sample may be carry-over from other donors' samples. CDR3s include the opening cysteine and the closing phenylalanine or tryptophan. The D gene is left open where the match is weak. Size is omitted from some rows. Given values are once, few, many or a class for expanded clones.

.,TRBV4-3,TRBJ1-2,.,TGCGCCAGCAGCCTAACGACGCGGGGAAGGGATGGCTACACCTTC,CASSLTTRGRDGYTF
TRBD2,TRBV27,TRBJ2-3,.,TGTGCCAGCAGGTCAAGCGGGAGGCCCACAGATACGCAGTATTTT,CASRSSGRPTDTQYF
TRBD2,TRBV18,TRBJ2-1,.,TGTGCCAGCTCAGAATCTAGCGGTATCCGAGGGAATGAGCAGTTCTTC,CASSESSGIRGNEQFF
.,TRBV29-1,TRBJ2-6,.,TGCAGCGTCCGAGGACAGCCAACCCTTGGGGCCAACGTCCTGACTTTC,CSVRGQPTLGANVLTF
.,TRBV11-2,TRBJ1-5,few,TGTGCCAGCAGCTTAGATTGGGGTGGCCAGCCCCAGCATTTT,CASSLDWGGQPQHF
TRBD1,TRBV7-9,TRBJ2-1,.,TGTGCCAGCAGCTTCGGGACAGTCTACAATGAGCAGTTCTTC,CASSFGTVYNEQFF
.,TRBV18,TRBJ2-1,.,TGTGCCAGCTCATTAGATTCTCGGGAGCAGTTCTTC,CASSLDSREQFF
.,TRBV5-4,TRBJ1-3,.,TGTGCCAGCAGCTACGAGAGGGTAACAGGCTCAGGAAACACCATATATTTT,CASSYERVTGSGNTIYF
TRBD2,TRBV28,TRBJ2-7,.,TGTGCCAGCAGACCGGGACTAGCGGGAGTTCACTACGAGCAGTACTTC,CASRPGLAGVHYEQYF
TRBD2,TRBV5-1,TRBJ2-3,.,TGCGCCAGCAGCTTGGTCGGGGGAGGGCCAGATACGCAGTATTTT,CASSLVGGGPDTQYF
.,TRBV28,TRBJ2-7,.,TGTGCCAGCAGTTTAGAGGGCCGACCACCATACTACGAGCAGTACTTC,CASSLEGRPPYYEQYF
.,TRBV7-2,TRBJ2-2,.,TGTGCCAGCAGCTCCCCGCCCCAGGGAGGTACGAACACCGGGGAGCTGTTTTTT,CASSSPPQGGTNTGELFF
.,TRBV5-1,TRBJ1-5,.,TGCGCCAGCAGCTTGGCCCTTGGGGATCAGCCCCAGCATTTT,CASSLALGDQPQHF
TRBD2,TRBV6-1,TRBJ2-2,.,TGTGCCAGCAGTGAAACTAGCGACACCGGGGAGCTGTTTTTT,CASSETSDTGELFF
TRBD1,TRBV28,TRBJ1-1,.,TGTGCCAGCAGTTTAGGTGGGGACAGAATATCGAACACTGAAGCTTTCTTT,CASSLGGDRISNTEAFF
.,TRBV7-9,TRBJ2-3,.,TGTGCCAGCAGCTTATCGAGTAGGGGGTACACAGATACGCAGTATTTT,CASSLSSRGYTDTQYF
.,TRBV18,TRBJ1-2,.,TGTGCCAGCTCTCCCGACGGCGGGTATGGCTACACCTTC,CASSPDGGYGYTF
TRBD1,TRBV28,TRBJ2-2,.,TGTGCCAGCAGACGGGACAGGGGTTTTGCCGGGGAGCTGTTTTTT,CASRRDRGFAGELFF
TRBD2,TRBV7-6,TRBJ2-3,.,TGTGCCAGCAGCTTCACTAGCGGCACGACAGATACGCAGTATTTT,CASSFTSGTTDTQYF
TRBD1,TRBV6-5,TRBJ1-2,.,TGTGCCAGCAGTTACGCAGGGGGCGAGAACTATGGCTACACCTTC,CASSYAGGENYGYTF
TRBD2,TRBV18,TRBJ2-3,.,TGTGCCAGCTCACCCAGGACTAGCGGGAGTGTAGATACGCAGTATTTT,CASSPRTSGSVDTQYF
TRBD1,TRBV19,TRBJ1-1,.,TGTGCCAGTAGTAATGACAGGGGGCGAACTGAAGCTTTCTTT,CASSNDRGRTEAFF
.,TRBV11-1,TRBJ2-7,.,TGTGCCAGCAGCTTAGCTCCAGGCGGTGCCTACGAGCAGTACTTC,CASSLAPGGAYEQYF
.,TRBV10-2,TRBJ2-2,.,TGCGCCAGCAGTGAGTGGGGGGGCGGGGACGGGGAGCTGTTTTTT,CASSEWGGGDGELFF
TRBD1,TRBV28,TRBJ1-1,few,TGTGCCAGCCGGGACAGGGGACGTTATGACACTGAAGCTTTCTTT,CASRDRGRYDTEAFF
.,TRBV25-1,TRBJ2-3,.,TGTGCCAGCAGTGCACTACGAACAGATACGCAGTATTTT,CASSALRTDTQYF
TRBD1,TRBV19,TRBJ1-4,.,TGTGCCAGTAGTATGCGGACAGGGTCCTTCACTAATGAAAAACTGTTTTTT,CASSMRTGSFTNEKLFF
.,TRBV6-5,TRBJ1-2,.,TGTGCCAGCAGTTCACGGGACTATGGCTACACCTTC,CASSSRDYGYTF
.,TRBV6-6,TRBJ1-3,once,TGTGCCAGCAGTTACTCCCCGGGGGACACCATATATTTT,CASSYSPGDTIYF
.,TRBV18,TRBJ2-3,.,TGTGCCAGCTCAACGGGACCTAACCGGGTAGATACGCAGTATTTT,CASSTGPNRVDTQYF
.,TRBV18,TRBJ2-7,once,TGTGCCAGCTCACCGTCGGTCGCCGGACAGAGCTCCTACGAGCAGTACTTC,CASSPSVAGQSSYEQYF
.,TRBV4-2,TRBJ1-1,.,TGTGCCAGCAGCCAAGATCGGACAGAGAACACTGAAGCTTTCTTT,CASSQDRTENTEAFF
.,TRBV7-8,TRBJ1-1,.,TGTGCCAGCAGCTTAGGGGGGAGGTGGGAAGCTTTCTTT,CASSLGGRWEAFF
.,TRBV20-1,TRBJ2-5,.,TGCAGTGCTAGTGGGTCAGAGACCCAGTACTTC,CSASGSETQYF
.,TRBV28,TRBJ1-4,.,TGTGCCAGCAGTAACCAGCCCCGGAGACCTTCTGAAAAACTGTTTTTT,CASSNQPRRPSEKLFF
.,TRBV7-8,TRBJ2-2,.,TGTGCCAGCAGCTTAGTGGGTAGCGGAAACACCGGGGAGCTGTTTTTT,CASSLVGSGNTGELFF
.,TRBV20-1,TRBJ2-3,.,TGCAGTGCTACCCCCGCAGATACGCAGTATTTT,CSATPADTQYF
.,TRBV28,TRBJ1-5,.,TGTGCCAGCAGACCCACCCAGGGAGATCAGCCCCAGCATTTT,CASRPTQGDQPQHF
.,TRBV6-5,TRBJ1-5,.,TGTGCCAGCAGTAGGGGGGGAAATCAGCCCCAGCATTTT,CASSRGGNQPQHF
.,TRBV30,TRBJ2-1,.,TGTGCCTGGAGTGTAGGGGCAGGCAATGAGCAGTTCTTC,CAWSVGAGNEQFF
.,TRBV25-1,TRBJ2-3,.,TGTGCCAGCAGTGAAATCGGTTTATCTAGCACAGATACGCAGTATTTT,CASSEIGLSSTDTQYF
.,TRBV30,TRBJ2-5,once,TGTGCCTGGACCAGGGGGCCGGGACTAGGGGGACTGACCCAGTACTTC,CAWTRGPGLGGLTQYF
.,TRBV7-6,TRBJ2-7,.,TGTGCCAGCAGCCCGGGACTTCAGCAGTACTTC,CASSPGLQQYF
TRBD2,TRBV7-2,TRBJ2-7,once,TGTGCCAGCAGCATGGGACTAGAGTACGAGCAGTACTTC,CASSMGLEYEQYF
.,TRBV28,TRBJ1-5,.,TGTGCCAGCAGTTTATCGGTCGGGGCGGAAAATCAGCCCCAGCATTTT,CASSLSVGAENQPQHF
.,TRBV10-3,TRBJ2-7,.,TGTGCCATCAGTGAGGGGGCCAACTACGAGCAGTACTTC,CAISEGANYEQYF
TRBD1,TRBV7-2,TRBJ2-7,.,TGTGCCAGCAGCCCGACAGGGAACCATTACGAGCAGTACTTC,CASSPTGNHYEQYF
TRBD2,TRBV11-2,TRBJ2-1,.,TGTGCCAGCAGCTTAGTAGGTAGCGGGAGCCTCTCCTACAATGAGCAGTTCTTC,CASSLVGSGSLSYNEQFF
.,TRBV4-3,TRBJ2-7,.,TGCGCCAGCAGCCAAGATCCCAGGGTGGGCAAAAAGCAGTACTTC,CASSQDPRVGKKQYF